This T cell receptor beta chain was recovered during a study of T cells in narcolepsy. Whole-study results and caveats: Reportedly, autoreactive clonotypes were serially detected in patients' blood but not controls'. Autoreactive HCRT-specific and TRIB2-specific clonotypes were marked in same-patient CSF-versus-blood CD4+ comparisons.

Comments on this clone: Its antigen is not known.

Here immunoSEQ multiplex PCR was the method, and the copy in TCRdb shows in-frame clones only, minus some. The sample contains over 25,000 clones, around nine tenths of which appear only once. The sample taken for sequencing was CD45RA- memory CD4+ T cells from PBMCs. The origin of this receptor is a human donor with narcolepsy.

The DNA for the CDR3 is TGTGCCAGCACTGTGGAGGCCCTGAACACTGAAGCTTTCTTT. This translates into CASTVEALNTEAFF. This sequence joins TRBV2 and TRBJ1-1; no definite D call. Germline lookup yields CDR1 SNHLY and CDR2 FYNNEI. The CDR3 has 14 residues. The germline V and J ends were trimmed by 7 bases and 0 bases, with 12 bases remaining between them. The entire variable domain, with the rest obtained from reference TRBV2 and TRBJ1-1, is as follows: EPEVTQTPSHQVTQMGQEVILRCVPISNHLYFYWYRQILGQKVEFLVSFYNNEISEKSEIFDDQFSVERPDGSNFTLKIRSTKLEDSAMYFCASTVEALNTEAFFGQGTRLTVV.